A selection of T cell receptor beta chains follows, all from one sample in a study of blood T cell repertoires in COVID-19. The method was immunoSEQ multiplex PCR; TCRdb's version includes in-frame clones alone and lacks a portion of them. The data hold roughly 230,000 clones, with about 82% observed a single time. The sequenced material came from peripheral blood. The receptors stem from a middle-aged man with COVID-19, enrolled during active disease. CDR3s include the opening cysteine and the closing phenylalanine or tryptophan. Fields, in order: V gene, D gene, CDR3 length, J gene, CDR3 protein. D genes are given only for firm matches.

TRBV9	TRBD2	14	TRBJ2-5	CASSESGGGETQYF
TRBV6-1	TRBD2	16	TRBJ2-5	CASSEFGGGGLETQYF
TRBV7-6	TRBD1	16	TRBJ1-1	CASSSELSGQRTEAFF
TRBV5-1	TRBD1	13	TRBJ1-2	CASSPDRGYGYTF
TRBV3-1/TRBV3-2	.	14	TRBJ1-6	CASSARTDNSPLHF
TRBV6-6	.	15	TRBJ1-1	CASSSAGGMDTEAFF
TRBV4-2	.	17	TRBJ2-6	CASSQETGPTGANVLTF
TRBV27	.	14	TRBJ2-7	CASSLSGGAGEQYF
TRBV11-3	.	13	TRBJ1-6	CASSLTDNSPLHF
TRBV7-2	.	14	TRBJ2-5	CASSGRTGIETQYF
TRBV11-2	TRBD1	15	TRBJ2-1	CASRTGTGDYNEQFF
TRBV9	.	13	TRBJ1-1	CASSVEPYTEAFF
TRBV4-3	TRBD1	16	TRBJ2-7	CASSQVLRQGRYEQYF
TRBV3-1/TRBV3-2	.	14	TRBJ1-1	CASSQVEGNTEAFF
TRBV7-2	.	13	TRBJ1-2	CASSLRTDYGYTF
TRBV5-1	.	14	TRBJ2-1	CASSLAFEYNEQFF
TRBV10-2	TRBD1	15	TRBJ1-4	CASSERQGGHEKLFF
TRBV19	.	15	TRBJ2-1	CASSIFAGGPNEQFF
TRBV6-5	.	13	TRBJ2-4	CASRGQPGYIQYF
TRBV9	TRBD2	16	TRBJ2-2	CASSKTSGLNTGELFF
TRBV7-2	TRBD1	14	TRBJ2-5	CASSQNRGGETQYF
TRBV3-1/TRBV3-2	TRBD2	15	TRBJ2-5	CASSQDPGRSETQYF
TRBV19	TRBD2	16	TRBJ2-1	CASSIEASGAYNEQFF
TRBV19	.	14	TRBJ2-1	CASSIGTIYNEQFF
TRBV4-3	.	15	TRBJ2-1	CASSQDLAYYNEQFF
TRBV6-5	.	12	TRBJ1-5	CASGRVNQPQHF
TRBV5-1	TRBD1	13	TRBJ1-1	CASTGQDNTEAFF